The present T cell receptor (beta chain) was sequenced within a study of CD8 T cells in Susac syndrome. V was pared by 0 bases and J by 5 bases, with 0 bases between. The CDR3 has 12 residues. Per the germline V gene, CDR1 is KGHDR and CDR2 is SFDVKD. From blood CD8+ and CD4+ T cells, the TCR beta chain was sequenced. Roughly 0.5 to 1 ug RNA was reverse transcribed with random hexamers. Amplification of TCR beta CDR3 was carried out by immunoSEQ multiplex PCR, which covered 54 Vbeta and 13 Jbeta segments. TCRdb reprocessed the immunoSEQ multiplex PCR reads with MiXCR, giving one entry per CDR3 protein. This sample has approximately 200,000 distinct CDR3 sequences, with 95% found just once.

J is TRBJ2-2 and V is TRBV24-1; D ambiguous. Sequenced sample: CD4+ T cells from PBMCs. This sequence was found in a human donor with multiple sclerosis. CDR3 bases: TGTGCCACCAGTGATTTGACCGGGGAGCTGTTTTTT. Encoded protein: CATSDLTGELFF.